This T cell receptor beta chain was sequenced in a study of shared clonotypes between healthy human individuals. Study-wide results and limits: Unshared clonotypes carried lower generation probabilities than those common to all four donors. Only blood samples were collected, and tissue repertoires likely differ.

V was pared by 3 bases and J by 9 bases, with 6 bases of the junction left unmatched. The germline V gene has CDR1 SEHNR and CDR2 FQNEAQ (reference sequence). The CDR3 is made up of 15 amino acids. This clone was picked up one time. Its antigen is as yet unknown. The naive CD8 fraction comprised CD45RO-negative cells positively selected for CCR7 and excluded terminally differentiated effector memory CD45RA+ cells. Adult donors, all healthy and HIV-negative, had no recent acute infections or vaccinations. The protocol was immunoSEQ multiplex PCR, while the TCRdb copy is restricted to in-frame clones and leaves out a portion. The repertoire holds about 2.2 million clones, with around 93% as singletons.

This sequence was found in a man younger than 35 in good health. Some clones in this sample may be carry-over from other donors' samples. V gene TRBV7-9 combines with J gene TRBJ2-2; 11 positions match TRBD1. Sequenced material: naive CD8+ T cells from PBMCs. CDR3 loop: CASSFPGQGERELFF. The CDR3 bases are TGTGCCAGCAGCTTCCCGGGACAGGGGGAGAGGGAGCTGTTTTTT.